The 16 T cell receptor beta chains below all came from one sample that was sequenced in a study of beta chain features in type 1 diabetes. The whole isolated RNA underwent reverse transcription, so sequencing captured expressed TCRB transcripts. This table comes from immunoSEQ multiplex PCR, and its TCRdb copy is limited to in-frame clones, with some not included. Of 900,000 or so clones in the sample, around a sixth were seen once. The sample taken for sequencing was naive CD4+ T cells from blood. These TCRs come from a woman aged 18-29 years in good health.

Here the CDR3 reads CASSENHAGYTF. CDR3 nucleotide sequence: TGTGCCAGCAGTGAAAATCATGCTGGCTACACCTTC. The chain joins TRBV6-1 to TRBJ1-2; D is undetermined. The V end lost 2 bases, the J end lost 7 bases, and 8 bases lay between the germline ends. Germline lookup yields CDR1 MNHNS and CDR2 SASEGT. The CDR3 sequence is 12 residues long.

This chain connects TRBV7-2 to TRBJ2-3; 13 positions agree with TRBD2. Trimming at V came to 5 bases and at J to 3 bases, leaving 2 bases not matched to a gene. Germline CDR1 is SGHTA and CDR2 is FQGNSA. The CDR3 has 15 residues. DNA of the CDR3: TGTGCCAGCAGCACGGGACTAGCGGGAACAGATACGCAGTATTTT. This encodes CASSTGLAGTDTQYF.

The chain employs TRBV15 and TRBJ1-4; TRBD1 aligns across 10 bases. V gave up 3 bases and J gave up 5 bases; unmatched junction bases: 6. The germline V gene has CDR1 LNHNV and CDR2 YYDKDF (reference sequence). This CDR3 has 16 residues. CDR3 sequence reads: CATSSVRGQGNEKLFF. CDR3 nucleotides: TGTGCCACCAGCAGCGTTCGGGGACAGGGGAATGAAAAACTGTTTTTT.

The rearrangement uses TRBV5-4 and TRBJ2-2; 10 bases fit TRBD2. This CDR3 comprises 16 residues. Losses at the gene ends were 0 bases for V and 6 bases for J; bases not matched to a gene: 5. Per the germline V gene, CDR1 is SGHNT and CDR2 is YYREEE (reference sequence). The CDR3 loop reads CASSLGLAGEPGELFF. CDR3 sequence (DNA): TGTGCCAGCAGCTTGGGGCTAGCGGGAGAACCCGGGGAGCTGTTTTTT. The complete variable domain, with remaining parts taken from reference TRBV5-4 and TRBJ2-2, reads ETGVTQSPTHLIKTRGQQVTLRCSSQSGHNTVSWYQQALGQGPQFIFQYYREEENGRGNFPPRFSGLQFPNYSSELNVNALELDDSALYLCASSLGLAGEPGELFFGEGSRLTVL.

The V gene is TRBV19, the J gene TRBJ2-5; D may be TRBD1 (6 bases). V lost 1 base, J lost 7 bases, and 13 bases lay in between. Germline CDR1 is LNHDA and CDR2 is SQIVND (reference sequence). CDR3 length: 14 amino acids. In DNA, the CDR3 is TGTGCCAGTAGTATAGTTCAGGGGCGTGGGACCCAGTACTTC. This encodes CASSIVQGRGTQYF.

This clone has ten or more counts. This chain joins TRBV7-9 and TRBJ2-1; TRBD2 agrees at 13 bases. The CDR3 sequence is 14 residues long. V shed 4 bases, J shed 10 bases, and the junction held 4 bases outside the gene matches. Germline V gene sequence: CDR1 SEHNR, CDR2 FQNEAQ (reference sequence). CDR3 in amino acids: CASSSQGLAGEQFF. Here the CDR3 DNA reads TGTGCCAGCAGCTCTCAGGGACTAGCGGGGGAGCAGTTCTTC.

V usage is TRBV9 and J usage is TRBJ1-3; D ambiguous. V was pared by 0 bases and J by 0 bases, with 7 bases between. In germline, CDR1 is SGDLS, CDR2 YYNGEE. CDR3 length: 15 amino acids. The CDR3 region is CASSVGRRSGNTIYF. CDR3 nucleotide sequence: TGTGCCAGCAGCGTAGGGCGACGCTCTGGAAACACCATATATTTT.

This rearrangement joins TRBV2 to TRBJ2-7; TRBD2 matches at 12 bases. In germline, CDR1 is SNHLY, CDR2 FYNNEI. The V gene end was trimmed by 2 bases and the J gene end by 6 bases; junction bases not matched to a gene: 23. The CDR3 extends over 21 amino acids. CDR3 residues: CASSESRTGKTLAGGSIEQYF. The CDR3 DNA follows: TGTGCCAGCAGTGAATCGCGGACAGGCAAAACACTAGCGGGAGGAAGTATCGAGCAGTACTTC.

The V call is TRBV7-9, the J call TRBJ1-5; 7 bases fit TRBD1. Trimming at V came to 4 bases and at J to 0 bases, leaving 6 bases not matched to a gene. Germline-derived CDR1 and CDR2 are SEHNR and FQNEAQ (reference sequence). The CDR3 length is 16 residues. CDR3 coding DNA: TGTGCCAGCAGCTCGGGACAGTCGAATAGCAATCAGCCCCAGCATTTT. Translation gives CASSSGQSNSNQPQHF.

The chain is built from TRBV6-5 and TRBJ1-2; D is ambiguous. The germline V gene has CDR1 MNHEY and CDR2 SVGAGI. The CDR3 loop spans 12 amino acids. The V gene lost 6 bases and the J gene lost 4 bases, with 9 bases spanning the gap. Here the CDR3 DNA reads TGTGCCAGCAGCAAGGCGGGCTATGGCTACACCTTC. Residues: CASSKAGYGYTF.

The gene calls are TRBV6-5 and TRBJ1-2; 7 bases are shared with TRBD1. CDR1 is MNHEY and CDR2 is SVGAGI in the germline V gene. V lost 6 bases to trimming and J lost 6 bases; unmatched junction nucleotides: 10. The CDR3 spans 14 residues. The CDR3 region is CASRLVDRVDGYTF. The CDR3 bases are TGTGCCAGCAGACTCGTTGACAGGGTGGATGGCTACACCTTC.

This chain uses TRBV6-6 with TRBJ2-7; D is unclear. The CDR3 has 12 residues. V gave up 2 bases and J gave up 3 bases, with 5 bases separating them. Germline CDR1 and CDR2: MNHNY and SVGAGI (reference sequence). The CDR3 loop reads CASSYLNYEQYF. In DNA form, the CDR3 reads TGTGCCAGCAGTTACCTCAACTACGAGCAGTACTTC.

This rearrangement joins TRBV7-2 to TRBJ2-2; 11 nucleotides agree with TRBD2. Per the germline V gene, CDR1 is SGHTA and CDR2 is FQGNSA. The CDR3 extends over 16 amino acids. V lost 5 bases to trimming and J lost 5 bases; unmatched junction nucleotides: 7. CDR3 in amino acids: CASSPSGLAATGELFF. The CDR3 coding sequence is TGTGCCAGCAGCCCTTCGGGACTAGCGGCGACCGGGGAGCTGTTTTTT.

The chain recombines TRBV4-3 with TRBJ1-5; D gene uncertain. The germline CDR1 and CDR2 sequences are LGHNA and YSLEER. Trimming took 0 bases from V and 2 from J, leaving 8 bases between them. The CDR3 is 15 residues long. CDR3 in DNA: TGCGCCAGCAGCCAAGATGCTGGGGGCAATCAGCCCCAGCATTTT. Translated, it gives CASSQDAGGNQPQHF.

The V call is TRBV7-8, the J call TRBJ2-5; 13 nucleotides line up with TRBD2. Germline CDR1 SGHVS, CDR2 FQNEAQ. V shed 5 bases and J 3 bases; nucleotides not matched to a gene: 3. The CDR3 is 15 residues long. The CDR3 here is CASSPTSGREETQYF. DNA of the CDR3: TGTGCCAGCAGCCCAACTAGCGGGAGGGAAGAGACCCAGTACTTC.

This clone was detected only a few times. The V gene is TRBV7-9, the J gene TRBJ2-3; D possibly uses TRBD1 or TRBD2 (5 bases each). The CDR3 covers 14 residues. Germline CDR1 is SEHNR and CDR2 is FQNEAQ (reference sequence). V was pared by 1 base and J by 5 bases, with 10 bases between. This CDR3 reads CASSLEGPRDTQYF. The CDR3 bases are TGTGCCAGCAGCTTAGAGGGACCTAGAGATACGCAGTATTTT.